This TCR beta chain came from a study of T-cell reconstitution after alpha-beta-depleted transplantation in children. The CDR3 sequence is 17 residues long. With V trimmed by 5 bases and J by 6 bases, 12 bases remained unmatched. Germline-derived CDR1 and CDR2 are SGHAT and FQDESV (reference sequence). Preparation of the TCRbeta library used unique molecular identifiers. In TCRdb, the PCR reads were re-called with MiXCR into one record per CDR3 protein. The data contain over 300,000 distinct CDR3 sequences, 10% of them singletons. The chain carries TRBV11-1 and TRBJ2-1; TRBD2 agrees at 11 bases. This receptor was identified in a human donor who donated a stem cell graft to a child with acute lymphoblastic leukemia. This material consisted of PBMCs from the stem cell graft donor, taken from the stem cell graft. Written as DNA, the CDR3 is TGTGCCAGCAGCCCTCGGACCGGGACTAGCGGAACCAATGAGCAGTTCTTC. Its translation: CASSPRTGTSGTNEQFF. Full variable domain (missing parts from reference TRBV11-1 and TRBJ2-1): EAEVAQSPRYKITEKSQAVAFWCDPISGHATLYWYRQILGQGPELLVQFQDESVVDDSQLPKDRFSAERLKGVDSTLKIQPAELGDSAMYLCASSPRTGTSGTNEQFFGPGTRLTVL.